The clone carrying this T cell receptor (beta chain) was detected only once. Donation came from healthy HIV-negative adults that had no recent acute infections or vaccinations. The data were produced by immunoSEQ multiplex PCR, yet TCRdb's version contains in-frame clones alone and is incomplete. Counted here are about 2.4 million clones, roughly 93% occurring once; the ten biggest clones make up about 0.39%. This sample was taken from a study of shared clonotypes between healthy human individuals. CDR3 size: 14 residues. The V end was cut by 3 bases, the J end by 5 bases, with 12 bases between. CDR1 is MNHNS and CDR2 is SASEGT in the germline V gene.

The genes are TRBV6-1 and TRBJ2-3; D gene unclear. The receptor was derived from a man between 18 and 35 years old in good health. Some clones in this sample may be carry-over from other donors' samples. Material: naive CD4+ T cells from PBMCs. This sample's subset: CD45RA+ positively selected. CDR3 sequence reads: CASSDLAPLDTQYF. The CDR3 coding sequence is TGTGCCAGCAGTGATTTGGCGCCCTTAGATACGCAGTATTTT.